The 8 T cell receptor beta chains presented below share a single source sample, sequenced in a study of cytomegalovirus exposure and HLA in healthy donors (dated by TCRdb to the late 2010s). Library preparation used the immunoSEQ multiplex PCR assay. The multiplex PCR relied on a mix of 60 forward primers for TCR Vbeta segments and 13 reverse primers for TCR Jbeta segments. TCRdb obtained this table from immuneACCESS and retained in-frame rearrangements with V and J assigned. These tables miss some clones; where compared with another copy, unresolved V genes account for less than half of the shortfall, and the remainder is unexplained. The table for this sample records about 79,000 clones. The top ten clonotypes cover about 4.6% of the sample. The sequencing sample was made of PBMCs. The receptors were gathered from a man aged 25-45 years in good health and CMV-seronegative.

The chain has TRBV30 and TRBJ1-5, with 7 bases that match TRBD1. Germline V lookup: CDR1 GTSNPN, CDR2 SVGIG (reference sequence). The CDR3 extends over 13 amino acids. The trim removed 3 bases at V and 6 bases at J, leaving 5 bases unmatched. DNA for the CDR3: TGTGCCTGGAGGGTGTCAGGGGGTCAGCCCCAGCATTTT. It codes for CAWRVSGGQPQHF.

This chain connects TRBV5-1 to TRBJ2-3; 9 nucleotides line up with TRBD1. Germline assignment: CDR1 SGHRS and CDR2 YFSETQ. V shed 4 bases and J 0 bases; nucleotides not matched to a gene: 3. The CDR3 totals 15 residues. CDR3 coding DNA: TGCGCCAGCAGCCAGGACAGGGGTAGCACAGATACGCAGTATTTT. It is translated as CASSQDRGSTDTQYF.

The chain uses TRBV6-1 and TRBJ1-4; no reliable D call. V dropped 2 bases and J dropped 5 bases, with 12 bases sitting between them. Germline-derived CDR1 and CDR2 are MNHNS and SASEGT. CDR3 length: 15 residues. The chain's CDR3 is CASSEPQALNEKLFF. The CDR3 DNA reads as TGTGCCAGCAGTGAACCCCAGGCGCTCAATGAAAAACTGTTTTTT.

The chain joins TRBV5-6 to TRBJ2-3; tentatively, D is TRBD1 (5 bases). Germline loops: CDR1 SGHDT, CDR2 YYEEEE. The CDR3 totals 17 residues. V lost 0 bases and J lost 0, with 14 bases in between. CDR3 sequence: CASSLGLTATSTDTQYF. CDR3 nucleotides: TGTGCCAGCAGCTTGGGACTGACAGCAACTAGCACAGATACGCAGTATTTT. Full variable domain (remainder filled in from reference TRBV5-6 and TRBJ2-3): DAGVTQSPTHLIKTRGQQVTLRCSPKSGHDTVSWYQQALGQGPQFIFQYYEEEERQRGNFPDRFSGHQFPNYSSELNVNALLLGDSALYLCASSLGLTATSTDTQYFGPGTRLTVL.

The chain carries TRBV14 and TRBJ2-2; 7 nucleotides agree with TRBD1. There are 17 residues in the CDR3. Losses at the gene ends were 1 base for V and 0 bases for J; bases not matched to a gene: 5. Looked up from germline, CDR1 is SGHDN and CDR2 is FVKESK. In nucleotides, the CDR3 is TGTGCCAGCAGCCAAGGTGGGGACAGCACGAACACCGGGGAGCTGTTTTTT. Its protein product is CASSQGGDSTNTGELFF.

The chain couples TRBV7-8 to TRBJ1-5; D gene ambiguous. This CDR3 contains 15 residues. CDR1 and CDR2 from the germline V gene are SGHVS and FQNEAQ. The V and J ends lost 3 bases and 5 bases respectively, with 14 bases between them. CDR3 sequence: CASSLQRQVDQPQHF. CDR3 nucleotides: TGTGCCAGCAGCTTGCAAAGGCAGGTGGATCAGCCCCAGCATTTT.

CDR3 residues: CASSQDLQGLGAYEQYF. The CDR3 bases are TGTGCCAGCAGTCAGGATTTACAGGGTTTGGGCGCCTACGAGCAGTACTTC. The rearrangement uses TRBV2 and TRBJ2-7; possibly TRBD1 for D (6 bases). Trimming shortened V by 5 bases and J by 2 bases, and 22 bases separated the two germline ends. The CDR3 is made up of 17 amino acids. Germline values: CDR1 SNHLY, CDR2 FYNNEI.

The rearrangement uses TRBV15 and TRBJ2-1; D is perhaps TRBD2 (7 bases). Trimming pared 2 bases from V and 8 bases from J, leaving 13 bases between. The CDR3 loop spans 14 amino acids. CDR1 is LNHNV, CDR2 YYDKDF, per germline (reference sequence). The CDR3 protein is CATSRQRDIYEQFF. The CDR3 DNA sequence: TGTGCCACCAGCAGACAGCGGGACATATATGAGCAGTTCTTC.